This T cell receptor beta chain emerged from a study of chemoradiotherapy in HPV16-positive cancers. Study context: Two HPV16-positive patients' cells yielded candidate HPV-specific clones and common motifs.

Measured with immunoSEQ multiplex PCR; TCRdb has only the in-frame clones, and not every one. The profile shows roughly 7,100 clones, roughly 80% of them singletons. This CDR3 contains 14 residues. The germline CDR1 and CDR2 sequences are SGHVS and FQNEAQ. V lost 1 base to trimming and J lost 5 bases, with 11 bases between them. Sequenced here: blood, sampled from a patient who underwent chemoradiotherapy. The sequence came from a human donor with HPV-associated anogenital cancer. The chain couples TRBV7-8 to TRBJ2-5; D is unresolved. CDR3 sequence reads: CASSLEVAGETQYF. The CDR3 DNA sequence: TGTGCCAGCAGCTTAGAAGTGGCCGGGGAGACCCAGTACTTC.